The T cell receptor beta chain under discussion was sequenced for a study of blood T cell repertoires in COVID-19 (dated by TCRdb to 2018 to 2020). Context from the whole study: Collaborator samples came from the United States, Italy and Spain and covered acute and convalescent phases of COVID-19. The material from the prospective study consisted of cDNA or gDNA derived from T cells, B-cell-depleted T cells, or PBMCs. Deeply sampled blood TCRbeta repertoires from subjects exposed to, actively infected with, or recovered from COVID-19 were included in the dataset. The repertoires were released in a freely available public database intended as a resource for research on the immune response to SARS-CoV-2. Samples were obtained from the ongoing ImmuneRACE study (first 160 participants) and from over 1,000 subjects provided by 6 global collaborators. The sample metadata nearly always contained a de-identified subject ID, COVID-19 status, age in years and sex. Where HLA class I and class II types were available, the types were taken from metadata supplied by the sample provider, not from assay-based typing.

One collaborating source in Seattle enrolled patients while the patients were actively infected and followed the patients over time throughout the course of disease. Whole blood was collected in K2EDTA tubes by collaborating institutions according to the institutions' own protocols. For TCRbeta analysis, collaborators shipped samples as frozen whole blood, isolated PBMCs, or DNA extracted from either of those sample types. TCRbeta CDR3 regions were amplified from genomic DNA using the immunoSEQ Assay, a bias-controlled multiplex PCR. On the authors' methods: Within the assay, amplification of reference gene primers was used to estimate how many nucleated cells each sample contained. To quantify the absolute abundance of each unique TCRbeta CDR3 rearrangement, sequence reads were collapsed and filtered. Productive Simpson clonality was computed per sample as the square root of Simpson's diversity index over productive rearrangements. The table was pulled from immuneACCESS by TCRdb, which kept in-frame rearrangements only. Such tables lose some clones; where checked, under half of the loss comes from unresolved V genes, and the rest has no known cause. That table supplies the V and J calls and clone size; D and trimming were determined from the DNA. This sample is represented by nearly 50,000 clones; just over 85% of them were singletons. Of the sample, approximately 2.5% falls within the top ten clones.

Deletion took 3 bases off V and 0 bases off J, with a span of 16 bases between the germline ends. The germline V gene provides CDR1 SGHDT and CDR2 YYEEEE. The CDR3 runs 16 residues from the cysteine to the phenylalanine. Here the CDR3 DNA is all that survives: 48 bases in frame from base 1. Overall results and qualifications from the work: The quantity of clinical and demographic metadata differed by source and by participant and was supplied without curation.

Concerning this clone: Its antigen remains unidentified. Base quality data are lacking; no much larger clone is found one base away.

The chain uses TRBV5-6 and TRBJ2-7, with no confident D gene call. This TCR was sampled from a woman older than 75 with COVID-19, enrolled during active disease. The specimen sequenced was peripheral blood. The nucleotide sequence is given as TGTGCCAGCAGCTCTCCCCGCAGGTCCGACTCCTACGAGCAGTACTTC. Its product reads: CASSSPRRSDSYEQYF.